The 7 T cell receptor beta chains reported below all come from one sample, sequenced in a study of read filtering for tumor transcriptome and immune sequencing. From roughly 400 ng of RNA, a library with molecular barcoded alpha/delta and beta/gamma adaptors was made. A single record per CDR3 protein comes from TCRdb applying MiXCR to the reads. The sample records approximately 150,000 distinct CDR3 sequences, 13% being singletons. Sequencing was done on a sample of a population of CD138-negative cells sorted from bone marrow. The source is a donor aged 40 or older with multiple myeloma.

This clonotype appeared a few times. With a much larger clone just one base away, this may be a read error. The limits of the CDR3 on the DNA are not certain, so only TCRdb's listed CDR3 is given. The chain is built from TRBV9 and TRBJ2-1; no check of the table's D call, TRBD2, against the DNA was made. The CDR3 has 15 amino acids, counting both end residues. CDR1 is SGDLS, CDR2 YYNGEE, per germline. Here the CDR3 reads CASSVAGGSYNERFF.

This chain links TRBV7-3 with TRBJ1-1; unclear D gene. The germline CDR1 and CDR2 sequences are SGHTA and FQGTGA. The CDR3 runs to 16 residues. The germline V and J ends were trimmed by 1 base and 1 base, with 13 bases remaining between them. Here the CDR3 DNA reads TGTGCCAGCAGCTTAATGGCCCCGGGAAAGAACACTGAAGCTTTCTTT. Protein product: CASSLMAPGKNTEAFF. The full variable domain, completed using reference TRBV7-3 and TRBJ1-1, is GAGVSQTPSNKVTEKGKYVELRCDPISGHTALYWYRQSLGQGPEFLIYFQGTGAADDSGLPNDRFFAVRPEGSVSTLKIQRTERGDSAVYLCASSLMAPGKNTEAFFGQGTRLTVV.

To note about this clonotype: This may arise from a read error, as a much more abundant clone is one base away. This CDR3 reads CASSPGTGGTGELSF. CDR3 nucleotides: TGCGCCAGCAGTCCCGGGACAGGGGGCACCGGGGAGCTGTCTTTT. The J gene is TRBJ2-2, the V gene TRBV5-1; 12 positions match TRBD1. Germline-derived CDR1 and CDR2 are SGHRS and YFSETQ. This CDR3 is built from 15 residues.

This clonotype was seen repeatedly, ten times or more. CDR3 amino acids: CAWTGTVGKLFF. The CDR3 DNA sequence: TGTGCCTGGACAGGGACAGTAGGAAAACTGTTTTTT. The J gene is TRBJ1-4, the V gene TRBV30, with 7 bases lining up with TRBD1. The ends lost 4 bases at V and 10 bases at J; junction bases unmatched: 6. Per the germline V gene, CDR1 is GTSNPN and CDR2 is SVGIG (reference sequence). The CDR3 sequence is 12 residues long.

This clonotype was found a few times. This chain joins TRBV10-3 and TRBJ1-4; D is undetermined. This CDR3 is built from 13 residues. Trimming stripped 6 bases from V and 10 bases from J, with 15 bases between. Germline V gives CDR1 ENHRY, CDR2 SYGVKD. The DNA for the CDR3 is TGTGCCATCAGCGAGGTTCCCTATGGAAAACTGTTTTTT. Its protein is CAISEVPYGKLFF.

Notes on this clonotype: A much more abundant neighbour one base away suggests this may be a read error. This chain uses TRBV20-1 with TRBJ1-2; possible D gene TRBD1, 5 bases. This CDR3 has 13 residues. Germline V gene sequence: CDR1 DFQATT, CDR2 SNEGSKA (reference sequence). V was cut by 6 bases and J by 10 bases, with 21 bases left in between. The DNA of the CDR3 is TGCAGTGCACATGACAGAGATGGTTACGACTACACCTTC. It is translated as CSAHDRDGYDYTF.

V usage is TRBV5-1 and J usage is TRBJ1-2, with 10 bases aligning to TRBD1. CDR1 SGHRS and CDR2 YFSETQ come from the germline V gene. V dropped 4 bases and J dropped 3; count of bases not matched to a gene: 6. The CDR3 is 15 residues long. The CDR3 loop is CASSAGQGDHYGYTF. The DNA of the CDR3 is TGCGCCAGCAGCGCCGGACAGGGGGACCACTATGGCTACACCTTC.